Listed here are 26 T cell receptor beta chains from one sample, sequenced in a study of blood T cells in healthy people across ages. A second PCR of roughly 6 to 12 cycles used a sample-barcoded 5' primer and a J-beta primer mix. TCRdb analysed the 5' RACE reads with MiXCR anew, one entry per CDR3 protein. The sample lists more than 700,000 distinct CDR3 sequences, about half occurring once. The sample consisted of blood. The receptors come from a man older than 75 in good health.

This clonotype was detected many times. The chain joins TRBV9 to TRBJ2-1; the D is unclear. CDR3 length equals 14 residues. V was trimmed by 0 bases and J by 5 bases, leaving 9 bases between them. Looked up from germline, CDR1 is SGDLS and CDR2 is YYNGEE. The CDR3 loop is CASSVGPSNNEQFF. The CDR3 DNA sequence: TGTGCCAGCAGCGTAGGTCCCTCTAACAATGAGCAGTTCTTC.

This clonotype came up a few times. The chain recombines TRBV12-3 or TRBV12-4 with TRBJ2-2; D remains unclear. The CDR3 totals 14 residues. V lost 7 bases to trimming and J lost 1 base, with 10 bases between them. The CDR3 region is CASNRAKNTGELFF. CDR3 nucleotide sequence: TGTGCCAGCAATAGGGCGAAGAACACCGGGGAGCTGTTTTTT.

This clonotype was detected once. The chain combines TRBV2 with TRBJ2-7; TRBD2 matches 8 bases. CDR1 SNHLY and CDR2 FYNNEI come from the germline V gene. The CDR3 has 14 residues. V lost 11 bases, J lost 0 bases, and 9 bases stayed unmatched. The CDR3 loop is CAGKTSATSYEQYF. The DNA of the CDR3 is TGTGCCGGTAAGACTAGCGCAACCTCCTACGAGCAGTACTTC. Based on the CDR3 plus reference TRBV2 and TRBJ2-7, the full variable domain is EPEVTQTPSHQVTQMGQEVILRCVPISNHLYFYWYRQILGQKVEFLVSFYNNEISEKSEIFDDQFSVERPDGSNFTLKIRSTKLEDSAMYFCAGKTSATSYEQYFGPGTRLTVT.

The gene calls are TRBV20-1 and TRBJ2-5; 7 bases are a match to TRBD2. The CDR3 is made up of 15 amino acids. Germline V lookup: CDR1 DFQATT, CDR2 SNEGSKA (reference sequence). V trimming: 6 bases; J trimming: 5 bases; junction bases outside the gene matches: 15. The CDR3 DNA sequence: TGCAGTGCCCCCGAGGAAGGGAGGGACTATGAGACCCAGTACTTC. This gives the protein CSAPEEGRDYETQYF.

The V gene is TRBV6-6, the J gene TRBJ2-4; possible D gene TRBD1, 6 bases. The DNA end lines up better with TRBJ2-7; the J call may be wrong. The CDR3 is made up of 15 amino acids. Germline CDR1 and CDR2: MNHNY and SVGAGI (reference sequence). The CDR3 is CASSSTRTDTYEQYF. DNA of the CDR3: TGTGCCAGCAGTTCAACCCGGACAGACACCTACGAGCAGTACTTC.

J is TRBJ1-1 and V is TRBV15; no reliable D call. This CDR3 has 14 residues. The ends were cut back, 3 bases at V and 2 bases at J, with 10 bases in the middle. Germline V gives CDR1 LNHNV, CDR2 YYDKDF (reference sequence). CDR3 bases: TGTGCCACCAGCAGGAATCGGGCAAACACTGAAGCTTTCTTT. Amino acids: CATSRNRANTEAFF. The whole variable domain, filled in from reference TRBV15 and TRBJ1-1, reads DAMVIQNPRYQVTQFGKPVTLSCSQTLNHNVMYWYQQKSSQAPKLLFHYYDKDFNNEADTPDNFQSRRPNTSFCFLDIRSPGLGDTAMYLCATSRNRANTEAFFGQGTRLTVV.

The chain carries TRBV5-6 and TRBJ1-5; D is unresolved. V was shortened by 0 bases and J by 7 bases, with 14 bases between the two germline ends. This CDR3 has 15 residues. The germline gives CDR1 SGHDT, CDR2 YYEEEE. DNA of the CDR3: TGTGCCAGCAGCTTGGGAGGGAATTTTGAACAGCCCCAGCATTTT. This encodes CASSLGGNFEQPQHF.

This clonotype came up many times. This chain connects TRBV5-5 to TRBJ2-7; 7 positions agree with TRBD1. Unmatched junction bases numbered 10, after V lost 4 bases and J lost 3 bases. The length of the CDR3 is 15 residues. CDR1 is SGHKS, CDR2 YYEKEE, per germline (reference sequence). The CDR3 loop is CASSSHRDSYYEQYF. The DNA for the CDR3 is TGTGCCAGCAGCAGTCACCGGGACAGTTACTACGAGCAGTACTTC.

The rearrangement uses TRBV27 and TRBJ2-7; the match to TRBD1 covers 7 bases. The CDR3 is made up of 15 amino acids. Losses at the gene ends were 5 bases for V and 1 base for J; bases not matched to a gene: 8. Germline CDR1 MNHEY, CDR2 SMNVEV (reference sequence). CDR3: CASSGTATGSYEQYF. The CDR3, as DNA: TGTGCCAGCAGTGGAACTGCGACAGGGTCCTACGAGCAGTACTTC.

The chain carries TRBV4-3 and TRBJ2-7; D tentatively fits TRBD1 or TRBD2 (5 bases each). The V end lost 6 bases, the J end lost 2 bases, and 17 bases lay between the germline ends. Germline loops: CDR1 LGHNA, CDR2 YSLEER. CDR3 length equals 15 residues. As DNA, the CDR3 is TGCGCCAGCAGTTGGTCGGGGCAGGACACCTACGAGCAGTACTTC. It yields the protein CASSWSGQDTYEQYF.

This clonotype was recorded many times. The chain employs TRBV18 and TRBJ2-1; a possible D gene is TRBD2 (6 bases). From germline, CDR1 is KGHSH and CDR2 LQKENI. CDR3 size: 16 residues. The V gene lost 1 base and the J gene lost 3 bases, with 13 bases spanning the gap. The CDR3 loop reads CASSPRVREVYNEQFF. In nucleotides, the CDR3 is TGTGCCAGCTCACCACGGGTGCGGGAAGTCTACAATGAGCAGTTCTTC.

The table lists this clonotype with a few counts. V and J are TRBV5-1 and TRBJ1-2; 9 positions agree with TRBD1. The CDR3 has 14 amino acids. The germline V gene encodes CDR1 SGHRS and CDR2 YFSETQ. After removal of 3 bases from V and 5 bases from J, the junction contained 5 bases not matched to a gene. The CDR3 loop is CASSSGQGPYGYTF. The CDR3 bases are TGCGCCAGCAGCTCGGGACAGGGCCCTTATGGCTACACCTTC.

This chain links TRBV18 with TRBJ2-5; no firm D call. In germline, CDR1 is KGHSH, CDR2 LQKENI. V lost 0 bases and J 4 bases, leaving 15 bases between the germline ends. The CDR3 loop spans 16 amino acids. CDR3 sequence reads: CASSPPYLASPETQYF. CDR3 coding DNA: TGTGCCAGCTCACCACCGTATCTGGCTAGTCCAGAGACCCAGTACTTC.

This clonotype was detected only once. The chain uses TRBV7-9 and TRBJ1-2; 9 nucleotides line up with TRBD1. V was clipped by 5 bases and J by 4 bases; unmatched bases: 5. Germline lookup yields CDR1 SEHNR and CDR2 FQNEAQ (reference sequence). The CDR3 is made up of 14 amino acids. DNA of the CDR3: TGTGCCAGCAGCAACCGGGACAGGGTCTATGGCTACACCTTC. It is translated as CASSNRDRVYGYTF.

This clonotype was seen a handful of times. The chain employs TRBV12-3 or TRBV12-4 and TRBJ2-6; TRBD1 agrees at 9 bases. CDR3 length: 17 amino acids. V trimming: 6 bases; J trimming: 1 base; junction bases outside the gene matches: 7. This CDR3 reads CASRRGQGSSGANVLTF. DNA for the CDR3: TGTGCCAGCAGGCGTGGACAGGGGTCGTCTGGGGCCAACGTCCTGACTTTC.

This clonotype was recorded a few times. This rearrangement joins TRBV7-2 to TRBJ2-3; 10 bases are a match to TRBD2. The V gene's germline CDR1 is SGHTA and CDR2 FQGNSA. The CDR3 runs 16 residues. V lost 3 bases, J lost 4 bases, and 7 bases stayed unmatched. The DNA of the CDR3 is TGTGCCAGCAGCTTCCCGGTGACTAGCGGGCCAGATACGCAGTATTTT. Translated: CASSFPVTSGPDTQYF. The whole variable domain, remainder taken from reference TRBV7-2 and TRBJ2-3, is GAGVSQSPSNKVTEKGKDVELRCDPISGHTALYWYRQSLGQGLEFLIYFQGNSAPDKSGLPSDRFSAERTGGSVSTLTIQRTQQEDSAVYLCASSFPVTSGPDTQYFGPGTRLTVL.

This clonotype was seen more than once but under ten times. The V and J genes are TRBV6-5 and TRBJ1-5, with a weak D call TRBD1 (5 bases). The CDR3 contains 15 residues. V lost 6 bases, J lost 4 bases, and 16 bases lay in between. Germline V gives CDR1 MNHEY, CDR2 SVGAGI. The CDR3 nucleotides read TGTGCCAGCAGCCGTTGGCGGGGGGGAAATCAGCCCCAGCATTTT. Its protein product is CASSRWRGGNQPQHF.

The chain has TRBV25-1 and TRBJ2-1, with 7 bases lining up with TRBD2. After removal of 7 bases from V and 2 bases from J, the junction contained 5 bases not matched to a gene. The germline V gene encodes CDR1 MGHDK and CDR2 SYGVNS. There are 14 residues in the CDR3. The CDR3 DNA reads as TGTGCCAGCAACACGGGAGGCGCCTACAATGAGCAGTTCTTC. It is translated as CASNTGGAYNEQFF.

In the case of this clonotype: A much bigger clone sits one base away, suggesting this may be a read error. This chain connects TRBV20-1 to TRBJ2-1; weak D call: TRBD2 (6 bases). Per germline, CDR1 DFQATT and CDR2 SNEGSKA (reference sequence). The CDR3 totals 14 residues. V was clipped by 6 bases and J by 4 bases, with 16 bases between them. The CDR3 here is CSAIGRAGYNEQFF. CDR3 coding DNA: TGCAGTGCGATCGGACGAGCGGGTTACAATGAGCAGTTCTTC.

The V gene is TRBV19, the J gene TRBJ2-1; D unresolved. Germline loops: CDR1 LNHDA, CDR2 SQIVND (reference sequence). Trimming took 6 bases from V and 8 from J, leaving 11 bases between them. The CDR3 runs to 12 residues. The CDR3 loop is CASSARMDEQFF. The CDR3 nucleotides are TGTGCCAGTAGCGCAAGAATGGATGAGCAGTTCTTC.

For this clonotype: The junction and the germline gene differ at one end; a read error may be behind it. The chain employs TRBV7-2 and TRBJ2-3; D is unresolved. The CDR3 consists of 15 residues. From germline, CDR1 is SGHTA and CDR2 FQGNSA. DNA of the CDR3: TGTGCCAGCGGCTTAGGTCCCTCTAGCACAGATACGCAGTATTTT. It yields the protein CASGLGPSSTDTQYF.

This clonotype was counted a few times. In DNA, the CDR3 is TGTGCCAGCAGTCGGGGACAGGGGACTAACCTCAATCAGCCCCAGCATTTT. This translates into CASSRGQGTNLNQPQHF. This chain uses TRBV2 with TRBJ1-5; 10 nucleotides line up with TRBD1. The CDR3 extends over 17 amino acids. Trimming took 5 bases from V and 3 from J; bases not matched to a gene: 10. From germline, CDR1 is SNHLY and CDR2 FYNNEI.

This chain uses TRBV7-9 with TRBJ1-1; the D gene is possibly TRBD1 (5 bases). V was cut by 8 bases and J by 0 bases, with 13 bases left in between. The V gene's germline CDR1 is SEHNR and CDR2 FQNEAQ (reference sequence). This CDR3 is 14 amino acids long. CDR3 protein: CASGGGAVNTEAFF. The CDR3 DNA sequence: TGTGCCAGCGGCGGCGGGGCGGTGAACACTGAAGCTTTCTTT.

This clonotype has only a few counts. This chain connects TRBV27 to TRBJ2-7; TRBD1 is a possible D gene (6 bases). Germline assignment: CDR1 MNHEY and CDR2 SMNVEV (reference sequence). This CDR3 has 13 amino acids. V shed 0 bases and J shed 6 bases, with 9 bases lying between them. The CDR3 is CASSLSRGSEQYF. The CDR3 DNA sequence: TGTGCCAGCAGTTTATCTAGGGGGAGCGAGCAGTACTTC.

This rearrangement joins TRBV7-3 to TRBJ2-5; D gene unclear. Germline assignment: CDR1 SGHTA and CDR2 FQGTGA. The CDR3 is 13 amino acids. The ends were cut back, 2 bases at V and 4 bases at J, with 8 bases in the middle. CDR3 nucleotides: TGTGCCAGCAGCTTAGTCTACTCAGAGACCCAGTACTTC. Protein product: CASSLVYSETQYF.

Regarding this clonotype: A clone one base away is much larger, so this may be a read error. The chain joins TRBV7-2 to TRBJ2-5; 10 nucleotides line up with TRBD2. V trimming: 5 bases; J trimming: 13 bases; junction bases outside the gene matches: 13. Germline V gene sequence: CDR1 SGHTA, CDR2 FQGNSA. The CDR3 loop spans 14 amino acids. The CDR3 coding sequence is TGTGCCAGCAGCCCAGGACTAGCGGTGGAGGAGCGGTACTTC. Translation gives CASSPGLAVEERYF.